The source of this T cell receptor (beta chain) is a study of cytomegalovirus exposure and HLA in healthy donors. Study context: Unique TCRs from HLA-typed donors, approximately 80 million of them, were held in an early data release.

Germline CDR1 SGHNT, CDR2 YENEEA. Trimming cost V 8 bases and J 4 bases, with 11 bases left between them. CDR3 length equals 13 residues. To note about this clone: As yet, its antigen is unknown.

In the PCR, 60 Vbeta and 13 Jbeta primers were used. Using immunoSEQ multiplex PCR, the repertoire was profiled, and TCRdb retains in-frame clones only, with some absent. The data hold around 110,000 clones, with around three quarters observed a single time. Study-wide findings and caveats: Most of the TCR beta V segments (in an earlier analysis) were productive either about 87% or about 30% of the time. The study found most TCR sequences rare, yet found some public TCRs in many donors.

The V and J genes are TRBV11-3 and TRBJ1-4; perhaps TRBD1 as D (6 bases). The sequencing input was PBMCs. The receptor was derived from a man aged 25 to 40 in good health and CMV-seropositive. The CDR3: CASQQGVNEKLFF. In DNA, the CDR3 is TGTGCCAGCCAACAGGGAGTTAATGAAAAACTGTTTTTT. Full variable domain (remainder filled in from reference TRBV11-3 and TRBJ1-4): EAGVVQSPRYKIIEKKQPVAFWCNPISGHNTLYWYLQNLGQGPELLIRYENEEAVDDSQLPKDRFSAERLKGVDSTLKIQPAELGDSAVYLCASQQGVNEKLFFGSGTQLSVL.